This entry describes one T cell receptor beta chain. Its antigen is as yet unknown. The treatment here: oral pan-JAK inhibitor, 5-10 mg twice daily. The investigators collected lesional scalp punch biopsies and peripheral blood from alopecia areata patients. This entry comes from a study of CD8+ T cells in alopecia areata. Study-wide context: Those treated were given oral tofacitinib at 5 to 10 mg twice daily.

RNA extraction was followed by reverse transcription into cDNA, which acted as the sequencing template. Generated by immunoSEQ multiplex PCR, the TCRdb table keeps only in-frame clones and is missing some. Found here are approximately 43,000 clones, roughly two thirds of them singletons; the top ten hold about a fifth. General study points: Scalp sequencing also captures normal skin's resident alphabeta T cells. Throughout tofacitinib, many expanded lesional clones continued to persist in scalp and blood.

This CDR3 is built from 15 residues. V shed 0 bases and J shed 2 bases, with 9 bases lying between them. The chain carries TRBV5-7 and TRBJ2-1, with a possible D match to TRBD2 (5 bases). TRBV5-7 is filed as an ORF, its function uncertain. The starting material was CD8+ T cells sorted from blood, obtained at week 4, from a patient treated with tofacitinib. The source is a human donor with alopecia areata. The CDR3: CASSLVSVTYNEQFF. CDR3 sequence (DNA): TGTGCCAGCAGCTTGGTTAGCGTGACCTACAATGAGCAGTTCTTC.